This T cell receptor beta chain is drawn from a study of T-cell memory formation after mild COVID-19. Study background: TCR clusters showed largely donor specificity.

This clonotype was seen at least ten times. The antigen is undetermined. General study findings and limits: Confirmation was lacking for SARS-CoV-2 specificity of second-wave clones that peaked on day 37.

Germline CDR1 reads MGHRA; CDR2 reads YSYEKL. The CDR3 sequence is 14 residues long. V was pared by 0 bases and J by 5 bases, with 8 bases between. From 5'RACE with constant-segment primers came TCR alpha and TCR beta cDNA libraries that carried sample barcodes and UMIs. TCRdb processed the 5' RACE reads anew with MiXCR; each CDR3 protein has one entry. Here the sample spans about 110,000 distinct CDR3 sequences, 17% being singletons. The chain combines TRBV4-1 with TRBJ2-1; no definite D call. Sequenced sample: PBMCs or a T cell subset sorted from them (not recorded which). The receptor was derived from an adult woman who had mild COVID-19 (a few samples of this study predate the infection). Cell type and time point are not known. CDR3 in DNA: TGCGCCAGCAGCCAAGACCCGATTCACAATGAGCAGTTCTTC. It codes for CASSQDPIHNEQFF.